This paragraph covers one T cell receptor (beta chain) sequence. What it recognizes is unknown. Produced via immunoSEQ multiplex PCR; TCRdb's table is partial and in-frame only. This table has around 52,000 clones, roughly 88% appearing once. The sample belongs to a study of cytomegalovirus exposure and HLA in healthy donors. The donors were in the approximately 130-subject validation cohort; that cohort was separate from the roughly 730-subject first cohort. Findings of the study overall: Most TCR sequences showed up rarely, but some public TCRs showed up in many donors. Researchers reported that a few CMV-associated chains were confirmed in vitro as CMV antigen-specific. TCR clusters originating in the first cohort tended to co-occur in the 100 to 150 validation repertoires, according to a later analysis.

V was cut by 6 bases and J by 5 bases, with 10 bases left in between. CDR3 size: 13 residues. Germline CDR1 is MNHEY and CDR2 is SVGAGI. The TCR was taken from a woman aged 25-40 years in good health and CMV-seronegative. Sequenced input: PBMCs. This chain uses TRBV6-5 with TRBJ2-2, with TRBD1 as a possible D gene (5 bases). Here the CDR3 DNA reads TGTGCCAGCAGACCCCAGGGTACCGGGGAGCTGTTTTTT. Residues: CASRPQGTGELFF.